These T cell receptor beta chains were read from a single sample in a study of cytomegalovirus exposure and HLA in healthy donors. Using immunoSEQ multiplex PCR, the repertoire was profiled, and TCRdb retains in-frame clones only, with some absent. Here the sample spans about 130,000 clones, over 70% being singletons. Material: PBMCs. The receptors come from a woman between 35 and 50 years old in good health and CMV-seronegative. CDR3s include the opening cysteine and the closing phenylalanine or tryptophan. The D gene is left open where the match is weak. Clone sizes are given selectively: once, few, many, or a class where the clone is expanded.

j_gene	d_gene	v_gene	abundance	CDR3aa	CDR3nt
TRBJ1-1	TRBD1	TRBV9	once	CASSVADRESTEAFF	TGTGCCAGCAGCGTAGCGGACAGGGAGAGCACTGAAGCTTTCTTT
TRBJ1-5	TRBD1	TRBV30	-	CAWSGDRDQPQHF	TGTGCCTGGAGTGGGGACAGGGATCAGCCCCAGCATTTT
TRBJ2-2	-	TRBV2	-	CASSGERRGILSGELFF	TGTGCCAGCAGTGGGGAAAGGCGGGGTATCCTATCCGGGGAGCTGTTTTTT
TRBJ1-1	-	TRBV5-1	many	CASSRGTYTEAFF	TGCGCCAGCAGCCGAGGGACTTACACTGAAGCTTTCTTT
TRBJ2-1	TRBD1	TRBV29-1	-	CSVNDRGPYNEQFF	TGCAGCGTTAACGACAGGGGACCCTACAATGAGCAGTTCTTC
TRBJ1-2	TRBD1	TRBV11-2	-	CASSLRGGQGVPTNYGYTF	TGTGCCAGCAGCTTAAGAGGGGGGCAGGGGGTCCCAACTAACTATGGCTACACCTTC
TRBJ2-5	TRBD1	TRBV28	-	CASSLKGPRGKETQYF	TGTGCCAGCAGTTTAAAGGGACCCAGGGGGAAGGAGACCCAGTACTTC
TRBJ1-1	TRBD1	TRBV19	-	CATKGAGGAEAFF	TGTGCCACCAAGGGGGCAGGGGGCGCTGAAGCTTTCTTT
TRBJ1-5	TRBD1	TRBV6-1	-	CASWADRAPSQPQHF	TGTGCCAGCTGGGCGGACAGGGCCCCCAGTCAGCCCCAGCATTTT
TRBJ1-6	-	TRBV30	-	CAWRPGRNYNSPLHF	TGTGCCTGGAGACCCGGGAGAAACTATAATTCACCCCTCCACTTT